Given below is one T cell receptor beta chain in context. The data were produced by immunoSEQ multiplex PCR, yet TCRdb's version contains in-frame clones alone and is incomplete. The table includes about 150,000 clones, roughly 71% detected once. CDR3 length: 15 residues. Germline V lookup: CDR1 SGHTA, CDR2 FQGTGA. The ends lost 1 base at V and 3 bases at J; junction bases unmatched: 3. The record originates from a study of blood T cell repertoires in COVID-19. V usage is TRBV7-3 and J usage is TRBJ2-3; 8 nucleotides match TRBD2. This receptor was obtained from a woman of 80 years or more with acute or convalescent COVID-19. The sequencing input was peripheral blood. The CDR3 loop reads CASSLIAGRTDTQYF. The CDR3 nucleotides are TGTGCCAGCAGCTTAATAGCGGGAAGGACAGATACGCAGTATTTT.